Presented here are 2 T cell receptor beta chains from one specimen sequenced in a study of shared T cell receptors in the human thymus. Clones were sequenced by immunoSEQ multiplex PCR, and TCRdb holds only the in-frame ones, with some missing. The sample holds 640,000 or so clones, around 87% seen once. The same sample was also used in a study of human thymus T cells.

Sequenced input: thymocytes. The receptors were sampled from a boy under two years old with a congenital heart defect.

The CDR3: CAISESTQGIEQYF. Written as DNA, the CDR3 is TGTGCCATCAGTGAGTCGACTCAAGGAATCGAGCAGTACTTC. The genes are TRBV10-3 and TRBJ2-7; no clear D. The CDR3 covers 14 residues. Germline lookup yields CDR1 ENHRY and CDR2 SYGVKD. Trimming removed 0 bases at V and 6 bases at J, with 12 bases between.

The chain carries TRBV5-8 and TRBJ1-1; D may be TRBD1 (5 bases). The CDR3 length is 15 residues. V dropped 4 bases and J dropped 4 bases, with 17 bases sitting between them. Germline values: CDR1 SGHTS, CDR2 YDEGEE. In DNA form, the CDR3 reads TGTGCCAGCAGCCTTGCAGGGAGGTTGAGCACTGAAGCTTTCTTT. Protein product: CASSLAGRLSTEAFF.